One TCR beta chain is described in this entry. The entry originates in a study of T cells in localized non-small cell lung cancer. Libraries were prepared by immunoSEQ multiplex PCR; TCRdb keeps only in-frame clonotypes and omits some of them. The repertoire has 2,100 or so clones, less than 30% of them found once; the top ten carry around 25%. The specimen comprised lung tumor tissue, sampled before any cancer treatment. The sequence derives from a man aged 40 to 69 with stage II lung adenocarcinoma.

The DNA of the CDR3 is TGTGCCAGTAGTATAGGAGGGAGGATAGATACGCAGTATTTT. Its translation is CASSIGGRIDTQYF. The chain joins TRBV19 to TRBJ2-3, with D maybe TRBD2 (6 bases). Trimming pared 1 base from V and 5 bases from J, leaving 10 bases between. Germline CDR1 LNHDA, CDR2 SQIVND (reference sequence). This CDR3 is 14 amino acids long. The full variable domain, its missing parts supplied by reference TRBV19 and TRBJ2-3, is DGGITQSPKYLFRKEGQNVTLSCEQNLNHDAMYWYRQDPGQGLRLIYYSQIVNDFQKGDIAEGYSVSREKKESFPLTVTSAQKNPTAFYLCASSIGGRIDTQYFGPGTRLTVL.